This T cell receptor beta chain comes out of a study of T cell repertoires in cytomegalovirus infection. Using its own MiXCR run on the reads, TCRdb lists one record per CDR3 protein. The repertoire holds roughly 140,000 distinct CDR3 sequences, with 23% as singletons. In its sample, this clonotype was seen a few times. The ends lost 6 bases at V and 4 bases at J; junction bases unmatched: 5. The length of the CDR3 is 14 residues. Germline V lookup: CDR1 MDHEN, CDR2 SYDVKM. This clonotype was sampled from a human donor in good health (CMV status not recorded). Some clones in this sample may be carry-over from other donors' samples. The sample comprised PBMCs. J is TRBJ1-2 and V is TRBV28, with 10 bases that match TRBD1. The CDR3 nucleotides read TGTGCCAGCAGCTTAGGGACAGGGGCCTATGGCTACACCTTC. It is translated as CASSLGTGAYGYTF.